The 26 T cell receptor beta chains below all came from one sample that was sequenced in a study of T cell responses to AZD1222 COVID-19 vaccine. Assay used: immunoSEQ multiplex PCR; TCRdb lists only in-frame clones, some missing. The repertoire holds 140,000 to 150,000 clones, with around 93% as singletons. Sequences were derived from peripheral blood, sampled 28 days after the second AZD1222 dose. The source is an adult who received the AZD1222 COVID-19 vaccine.

The chain couples TRBV5-4 to TRBJ1-1; D is undetermined. The CDR3 has 13 residues. Between the trimmed V and J ends, which lost 0 bases and 6 bases, there was a span of 9 bases. Germline V gives CDR1 SGHNT, CDR2 YYREEE (reference sequence). The CDR3 loop is CASSLARRPEAFF. In nucleotides, the CDR3 is TGTGCCAGCAGCTTGGCTCGTCGCCCTGAAGCTTTCTTT. The full variable domain, its missing parts supplied by reference TRBV5-4 and TRBJ1-1, is ETGVTQSPTHLIKTRGQQVTLRCSSQSGHNTVSWYQQALGQGPQFIFQYYREEENGRGNFPPRFSGLQFPNYSSELNVNALELDDSALYLCASSLARRPEAFFGQGTRLTVV.

The V gene is TRBV5-6, the J gene TRBJ2-7, with a tentative D call TRBD1 (5 bases). The germline V gene has CDR1 SGHDT and CDR2 YYEEEE. The CDR3 has 14 residues. The germline V and J ends were trimmed by 0 bases and 5 bases, with 12 bases remaining between them. The CDR3 bases are TGTGCCAGCAGCTTGGTCCTCAGGGATGACGAGCAGTACTTC. Translated: CASSLVLRDDEQYF.

J is TRBJ1-5 and V is TRBV7-2; D unclear. Per the germline V gene, CDR1 is SGHTA and CDR2 is FQGNSA. V was shortened by 1 base and J by 1 base, with 8 bases between the two germline ends. The CDR3 is made up of 15 amino acids. CDR3 sequence (DNA): TGTGCCAGCAGCTTAGTCTTGGGCAGCAATCAGCCCCAGCATTTT. Its translation: CASSLVLGSNQPQHF.

The J gene is TRBJ2-7, the V gene TRBV2; D is undetermined. V lost 5 bases and J 2 bases, leaving 10 bases between the germline ends. The CDR3 has 13 residues. CDR1 is SNHLY, CDR2 FYNNEI, per germline. CDR3 nucleotides: TGTGCCAGCAGTCCCTCTCCCCCCTACGAGCAGTACTTC. It codes for CASSPSPPYEQYF. Combining the CDR3 with reference TRBV2 and TRBJ2-7 gives the whole variable domain EPEVTQTPSHQVTQMGQEVILRCVPISNHLYFYWYRQILGQKVEFLVSFYNNEISEKSEIFDDQFSVERPDGSNFTLKIRSTKLEDSAMYFCASSPSPPYEQYFGPGTRLTVT.

This clone appeared once. The V and J genes are TRBV19 and TRBJ1-2; weak D call: TRBD1 (5 bases). The CDR3 is made up of 10 amino acids. V was pared by 11 bases and J by 8 bases, with 12 bases between. Germline assignment: CDR1 LNHDA and CDR2 SQIVND (reference sequence). The CDR3 sequence: CASGRDGYTF. As DNA, the CDR3 is TGTGCCTCGGGGCGGGACGGCTACACCTTC.

This chain connects TRBV7-2 to TRBJ2-2; the D is unclear. V shed 2 bases and J shed 0 bases, with 10 bases lying between them. Per the germline V gene, CDR1 is SGHTA and CDR2 is FQGNSA. The CDR3 is 16 amino acids. The CDR3 bases are TGTGCCAGCAGCTTAAATGCGGCTACGAACACCGGGGAGCTGTTTTTT. It yields the protein CASSLNAATNTGELFF.

V is TRBV25-1 and J is TRBJ2-5; tentatively, D is TRBD1 (5 bases). The V gene lost 1 base and the J gene lost 1 base, with 10 bases spanning the gap. The CDR3 runs 15 residues. The germline V gene encodes CDR1 MGHDK and CDR2 SYGVNS. CDR3 amino acids: CASSELDTRQETQYF. The CDR3 DNA follows: TGTGCCAGCAGTGAATTGGACACTCGCCAAGAGACCCAGTACTTC.

V and J are TRBV13 and TRBJ1-5, with D unresolved. This CDR3 has 13 amino acids. V shed 7 bases and J shed 1 base, with 8 bases lying between them. In germline, CDR1 is PRHDT, CDR2 FYEKMQ (reference sequence). Here the CDR3 DNA reads TGTGCCAGCATTAGGCAGAGCAATCAGCCCCAGCATTTT. It specifies CASIRQSNQPQHF.

The rearrangement uses TRBV4-2 and TRBJ1-2; D is unclear. Germline V lookup: CDR1 LGHNA, CDR2 YNFKEQ. This CDR3 region has 14 residues. Trimming left V 1 base short and J 1 base short, with 7 bases between. The CDR3 DNA follows: TGTGCCAGCAGCCAAGCGGGCAGTAACTATGGCTACACCTTC. This gives the protein CASSQAGSNYGYTF.

This clone was found a few times. The J gene is TRBJ1-3, the V gene TRBV7-2; D call uncertain. The length of the CDR3 is 16 residues. Germline values: CDR1 SGHTA, CDR2 FQGNSA. V was clipped by 5 bases and J by 1 base, with 15 bases between them. Here the CDR3 DNA reads TGTGCCAGCAGCCCCTACACCGGGTGGTCTGGAAACACCATATATTTT. Its translation: CASSPYTGWSGNTIYF.

J is TRBJ1-5 and V is TRBV12-5; no clear D. V was cut by 2 bases and J by 9 bases, with 11 bases left in between. The CDR3 loop spans 13 amino acids. Germline CDR1 reads LGHNT; CDR2 reads FRNRAP. This CDR3 reads CASGLKLEGPQHF. The CDR3 DNA reads as TGTGCTAGTGGTTTGAAGCTTGAGGGGCCCCAGCATTTT.

This rearrangement joins TRBV18 to TRBJ1-3; tentative D call: TRBD1 (5 bases). The length of the CDR3 is 15 residues. In germline, CDR1 is KGHSH, CDR2 LQKENI. V gave up 5 bases and J gave up 0 bases, with 11 bases separating them. The CDR3 nucleotides are TGTGCCAGCTCAAGGGGCCAGGGCTCTGGAAACACCATATATTTT. Translated: CASSRGQGSGNTIYF.

This chain joins TRBV9 and TRBJ2-1; a possible D gene is TRBD2 (5 bases). This CDR3 comprises 13 residues. Germline CDR1 and CDR2: SGDLS and YYNGEE. The V end lost 7 bases, the J end lost 3 bases, and 11 bases lay between the germline ends. CDR3 amino acids: CASRTGNYNEQFF. The CDR3 region has the DNA TGTGCCAGCCGGACGGGGAACTACAATGAGCAGTTCTTC.

DNA of the CDR3: TGCGCCAGCAGACCTACCCTCAAACTAGCGGGAGGGCCGGGGAATGAGCAGTTCTTC. Its translation: CASRPTLKLAGGPGNEQFF. The rearrangement links TRBV4-1 to TRBJ2-1; 13 nucleotides line up with TRBD2. The V gene's germline CDR1 is MGHRA and CDR2 YSYEKL. The V and J ends lost 6 bases and 7 bases, in that order; junction bases with no gene match: 18. The CDR3 consists of 19 residues.

This clone came up a few times. V gene TRBV4-1 combines with J gene TRBJ1-6, with TRBD1 matching over 7 bases. V lost 4 bases to trimming and J lost 6 bases; unmatched junction nucleotides: 6. The CDR3 spans 15 residues. CDR1 is MGHRA, CDR2 YSYEKL, per germline. CDR3 residues: CASSRGTEINSPLHF. CDR3 nucleotides: TGCGCCAGCAGCCGAGGGACAGAAATTAATTCACCCCTCCACTTT.

The rearrangement uses TRBV2 and TRBJ2-7; D perhaps matches TRBD2 (5 bases). Germline V gene data show CDR1 as SNHLY and CDR2 as FYNNEI. This CDR3 contains 15 residues. Trimming pared 8 bases from V and 2 bases from J, leaving 19 bases between. The CDR3: CASVLPPRTPYEQYF. The CDR3 DNA follows: TGTGCCAGCGTCCTCCCCCCGAGGACTCCCTACGAGCAGTACTTC.

This chain uses TRBV27 with TRBJ2-6; 7 bases align to TRBD1. With 6 bases clipped from V and 0 bases from J, the junction kept 5 bases outside the gene matches. The CDR3 spans 16 residues. CDR1 and CDR2 (germline): MNHEY, SMNVEV (reference sequence). CDR3 DNA: TGTGCCAGCAGCACGGCAGGGGGCTCTGGGGCCAACGTCCTGACTTTC. Translated: CASSTAGGSGANVLTF.

The chain is built from TRBV30 and TRBJ1-2, with D tentatively TRBD1 (6 bases). V was trimmed by 4 bases and J by 5 bases, leaving 11 bases between them. Germline loops: CDR1 GTSNPN, CDR2 SVGIG (reference sequence). The CDR3 covers 12 residues. CDR3: CAWTSTGYGYTF. The CDR3 DNA sequence: TGTGCCTGGACTTCGACAGGTTATGGCTACACCTTC.

This rearrangement joins TRBV7-2 to TRBJ2-7, with TRBD1 matching over 12 bases. Germline-derived CDR1 and CDR2 are SGHTA and FQGNSA. Losses at the gene ends were 0 bases for V and 6 bases for J; bases not matched to a gene: 6. The CDR3 is 16 residues long. The DNA for the CDR3 is TGTGCCAGCAGCTTAGCGCGTGGGACAGGGGGCTTCGAGCAGTACTTC. This translates into CASSLARGTGGFEQYF.

CDR3 in amino acids: CASSLRRELAKNIQYF. The CDR3 DNA is TGTGCCAGCAGCCTACGTAGGGAGCTAGCCAAAAACATTCAGTACTTC. The gene calls are TRBV11-3 and TRBJ2-4; possible D gene TRBD2, 5 bases. Germline V gives CDR1 SGHNT, CDR2 YENEEA. This CDR3 is 16 amino acids long. V was shortened by 5 bases and J by 0 bases, with 14 bases between the two germline ends.

The V and J genes are TRBV7-2 and TRBJ1-3, with TRBD1 matching over 8 bases. The germline V gene has CDR1 SGHTA and CDR2 FQGNSA. Germline trimming cut 5 bases from V and 4 bases from J; bases unmatched to any gene: 1. This CDR3 has 13 amino acids. CDR3: CASSTGGGNTIYF. The DNA of the CDR3 is TGTGCCAGCAGCACAGGGGGAGGAAACACCATATATTTT.

This chain connects TRBV14 to TRBJ2-7; 8 bases are a match to TRBD2. Germline lookup yields CDR1 SGHDN and CDR2 FVKESK. The CDR3 spans 15 residues. Trimming took 1 base from V and 6 from J; bases not matched to a gene: 8. In DNA, the CDR3 is TGTGCCAGCAGCCAAGGTGTAGCGGGAAAGGGCGAGCAGTACTTC. Translated: CASSQGVAGKGEQYF. Looking up the rest from reference TRBV14 and TRBJ2-7 gives the full variable domain: EAGVTQFPSHSVIEKGQTVTLRCDPISGHDNLYWYRRVMGKEIKFLLHFVKESKQDESGMPNNRFLAERTGGTYSTLKVQPAELEDSGVYFCASSQGVAGKGEQYFGPGTRLTVT.

The chain links TRBV6-5 to TRBJ2-7; a possible D gene is TRBD1 (5 bases). Germline values: CDR1 MNHEY, CDR2 SVGAGI. With 11 bases removed from V and 6 bases from J, the gap between germline ends came to 23 bases. This CDR3 region has 14 residues. The CDR3 nucleotides are TGTGCCTCCCACTTTGACAGTCGTCAGGGCGAGCAGTACTTC. It codes for CASHFDSRQGEQYF.

The rearrangement joins TRBV4-1 to TRBJ2-5, with TRBD2 as a possible D gene (5 bases). The CDR3 has 13 amino acids. The ends were cut back, 0 bases at V and 9 bases at J, with 11 bases in the middle. The germline gives CDR1 MGHRA, CDR2 YSYEKL. The CDR3 coding sequence is TGCGCCAGCAGCCAAGATGGGTGGGGAGCCCAGTACTTC. Its protein product is CASSQDGWGAQYF.

The chain recombines TRBV5-4 with TRBJ1-1, with D unclear. The germline V gene has CDR1 SGHNT and CDR2 YYREEE (reference sequence). This CDR3 comprises 12 residues. V lost 2 bases and J lost 1, with 3 bases in between. The CDR3 DNA reads as TGTGCCAGCAGCTTCAAGAACACTGAAGCTTTCTTT. As protein: CASSFKNTEAFF.

The chain uses TRBV25-1 and TRBJ1-3, with TRBD1 as a possible D gene (6 bases). Trimming cost V 6 bases and J 3 bases, with 12 bases left between them. This CDR3 contains 14 residues. Germline V gene sequence: CDR1 MGHDK, CDR2 SYGVNS. CDR3 amino acids: CASSSTGFGNTIYF. CDR3 nucleotide sequence: TGTGCCAGCAGCAGTACAGGGTTTGGAAACACCATATATTTT.